This entry is about one T cell receptor beta chain. Its antigen is not yet known. Per-base quality was not reported, and no clone a single base away is much larger than it. The library was generated by 5' RACE. TCRdb records Illumina HiSeq 2000 as the sequencer. Template switching added a universal primer binding site, and the final cDNA carried a unique molecular identifier that allowed TCR cDNA molecules to be counted accurately. Specific primers in the conserved constant-segment region were used to synthesize first-strand cDNA for TCR alpha and beta chains. To control for contamination, every cDNA library was double barcoded, receiving both a SMART-Mk sample barcode and Illumina barcodes. TruSeq adapter sequences along with Illumina sample barcodes were introduced in two successive PCR steps. TCR alpha and beta cDNA libraries were sequenced on the Illumina HiSeq platform with custom primers. Concerning the study's data processing: Raw reads were processed with MiGEC to extract unique molecular identifiers, and MiXCR was used to determine CDR3 positions. For each individual, recombination models were inferred using an EM algorithm with the repgenHMM and IGoR tools. Shared clonotype analysis was performed with the tcR package in R, normalizing sharing by the product of cloneset sizes. To study raw recombination without the effects of thymic and clonal selection, out-of-frame nonproductive sequences were analyzed. In-frame beta chains were kept once TCRdb had trimmed the public reads at Q25 with fastp and called clones with MiXCR. Entries that share a CDR3 protein sequence are merged under the most common genes and DNA. The V and J calls come from TCRdb's annotation, not from the publication. For this sample there are just over 450,000 distinct CDR3 sequences; 14% appear just once. The ten largest clonotypes hold about 0.52% of the sample.

These data are taken from a study of identical twins (dated by TCRdb to 2016 to 2017). Broadly, across the study: The study deep-sequenced TCR alpha and beta repertoires from monozygotic twins, unrelated adults of various ages and cord blood to test whether fetal clonotypes persist. To rule out contamination, replicate twin experiments were performed at different times with different library preparation protocols.

V loses 9 bases, J loses 5 bases, and the germline ends lie 12 bases apart. CDR1 and CDR2 were assigned from the germline V gene as KGHDR and SFDVKD. The CDR3, from cysteine to phenylalanine, totals 13 residues. Solely the CDR3 DNA is kept, with 39 bases framed from the first base. Every donor in the study was a healthy Caucasian. Three pairs of female monozygotic twins, all aged about 18 to 30 years, made up the twin cohort. Positive isolation kits from Invitrogen were used to isolate the CD4+ and CD8+ T cell populations. General study outcomes and caveats: Zero-insertion analyses could be partly confounded by invariant T cells such as MAIT and iNKT, though diverse VJ usage argued against such confounding for most clonotypes. Recombination models systematically underestimated out-of-frame TCR alpha sharing in monozygotic twins but agreed with sharing between unrelated individuals. Abundant cord blood beta clonotypes had fewer insertions, young adult naive repertoires showed a similar but weaker trend, and memory repertoires showed no such trend. Because the same donors could not be followed over many years, conclusions were based on cross-sectional statistical analysis. Compared with coincidental sharing between unrelated individuals, out-of-frame TCR alpha sequences shared between twins had an excess of sequences with low generation probability. Excess twin sharing in beta out-of-frame sequences was weaker because fewer shared sequences lowered the signal-to-noise ratio.

The sample was also reused in another study, on yellow fever vaccine responses in identical twins. As that second paper reports: The authors reported that the T cell response to vaccination in identical twins appeared partly convergent and partly personalized. In identical twins, the study followed T cell clones that responded to the vaccine with precision.

The chain uses TRBV24-1 and TRBJ2-2; a tentative D call is TRBD1 (6 bases match). The TCR comes from a woman in her late teens or twenties in good health. The sequenced sample consisted of CD4+ T cells sorted from blood. The DNA sequence follows: TGTGCCACCGCACAGGGTAGGACCGGGGAGCTGTTTTTT. This encodes CATAQGRTGELFF.